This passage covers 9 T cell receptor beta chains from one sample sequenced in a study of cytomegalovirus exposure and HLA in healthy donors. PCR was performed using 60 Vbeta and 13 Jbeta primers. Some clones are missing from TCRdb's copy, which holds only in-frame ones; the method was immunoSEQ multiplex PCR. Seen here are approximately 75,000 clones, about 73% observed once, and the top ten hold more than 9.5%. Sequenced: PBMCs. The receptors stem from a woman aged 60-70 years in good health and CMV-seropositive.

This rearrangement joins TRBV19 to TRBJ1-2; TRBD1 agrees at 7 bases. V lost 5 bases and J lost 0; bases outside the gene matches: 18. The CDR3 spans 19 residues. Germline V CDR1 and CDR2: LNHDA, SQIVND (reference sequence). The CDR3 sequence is CASSSGTAALSGANYGYTF. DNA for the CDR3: TGTGCCAGTAGTTCAGGGACAGCGGCCCTCTCGGGAGCTAACTATGGCTACACCTTC.

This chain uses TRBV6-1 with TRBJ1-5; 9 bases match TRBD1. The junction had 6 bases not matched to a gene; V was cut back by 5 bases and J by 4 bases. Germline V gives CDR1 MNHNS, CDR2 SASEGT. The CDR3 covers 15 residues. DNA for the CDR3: TGTGCCAGCAGTTTGGGACAGGGAGGGAATCAGCCCCAGCATTTT. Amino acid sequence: CASSLGQGGNQPQHF.

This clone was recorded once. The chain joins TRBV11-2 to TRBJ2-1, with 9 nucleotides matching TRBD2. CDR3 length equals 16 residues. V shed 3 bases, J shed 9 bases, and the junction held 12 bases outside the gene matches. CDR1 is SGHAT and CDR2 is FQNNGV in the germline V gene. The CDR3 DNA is TGTGCCAGCAGCTTCAAAGGCGGACTAGCGTCCGGTGAGCAGTTCTTC. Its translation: CASSFKGGLASGEQFF.

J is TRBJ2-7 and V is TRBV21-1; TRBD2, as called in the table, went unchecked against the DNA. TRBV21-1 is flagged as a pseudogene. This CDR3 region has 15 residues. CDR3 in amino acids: CASSRGLAGVYEQYF. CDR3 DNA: TGTGCCAGCAGCCGCGGACTAGCGGGCGTCTACGAGCAGTACTTC.

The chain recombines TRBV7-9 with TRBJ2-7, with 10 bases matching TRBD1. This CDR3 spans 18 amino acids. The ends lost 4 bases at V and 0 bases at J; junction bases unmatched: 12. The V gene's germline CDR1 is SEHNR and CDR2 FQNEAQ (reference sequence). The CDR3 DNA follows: TGTGCCAGCAGCTCCGGGACAGGGGTCTCAAAGAGCTCCTACGAGCAGTACTTC. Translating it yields CASSSGTGVSKSSYEQYF.

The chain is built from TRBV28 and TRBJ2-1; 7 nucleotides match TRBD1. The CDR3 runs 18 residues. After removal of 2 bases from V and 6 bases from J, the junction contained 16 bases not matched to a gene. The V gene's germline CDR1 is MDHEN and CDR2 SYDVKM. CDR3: CASSLSQRQGNMGNEQFF. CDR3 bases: TGTGCCAGCAGTTTAAGTCAGAGACAGGGAAATATGGGCAATGAGCAGTTCTTC.

The CDR3 loop is CASSAALVRQGTTDTQYF. CDR3 sequence (DNA): TGTGCCAGCAGCGCCGCTCTTGTGAGGCAGGGTACTACAGATACGCAGTATTTT. The chain employs TRBV9 and TRBJ2-3, with a possible D match to TRBD1 (5 bases). The CDR3 contains 18 residues. The ends were cut back, 3 bases at V and 3 bases at J, with 23 bases in the middle. CDR1 is SGDLS, CDR2 YYNGEE, per germline.

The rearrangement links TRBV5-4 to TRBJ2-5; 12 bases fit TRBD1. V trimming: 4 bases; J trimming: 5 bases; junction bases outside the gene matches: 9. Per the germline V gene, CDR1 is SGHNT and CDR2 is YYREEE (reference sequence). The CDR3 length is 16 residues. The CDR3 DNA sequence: TGTGCCAGCAGCCCCCCGGGACAGGGGGCTTTGGAGACCCAGTACTTC. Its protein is CASSPPGQGALETQYF.

CDR3 in amino acids: CASSLTGAGNQPQHF. The CDR3 region has the DNA TGTGCCAGCAGTTTAACAGGGGCGGGCAATCAGCCCCAGCATTTT. This chain connects TRBV28 to TRBJ1-5, with 7 positions matching TRBD1. With V trimmed by 2 bases and J by 2 bases, 3 bases remained unmatched. Germline assignment: CDR1 MDHEN and CDR2 SYDVKM. The CDR3 is made up of 15 amino acids.